The present T cell receptor (beta chain) was sequenced within a study of blood T cells in healthy people across ages. Findings and limits, study-wide: Because sorting was not performed, PBMCs prevented conclusive naive versus antigen-experienced comparison.

Remarks on this clonotype: Its antigen is as yet unknown.

Per the germline V gene, CDR1 is SGHAT and CDR2 is FQDESV (reference sequence). The CDR3 runs to 16 residues. Russia was home to the donors, healthy Caucasian individuals aged about 6 to 90. The second PCR ran roughly 7 to 11 cycles with a sample-barcoded 5' primer and J-beta primers. Individual samples furnished no less than 3 million CDR3-containing paired-end reads apiece. In TCRdb, the 5' RACE reads were re-called with MiXCR into one record per CDR3 protein. The sample yields over 600,000 distinct CDR3 sequences, 46% seen once. The receptor comes from an elderly man in good health. Specimen: blood. The chain is built from TRBV11-1 and TRBJ2-7; the match to TRBD2 covers 7 bases. The tail of the sequence fits TRBJ2-5 better, so the J call may be wrong. Here the CDR3 reads CASSSSGGSFAETQYF. In DNA form, the CDR3 reads TGTGCCAGCAGCTCCTCCGGCGGGAGTTTTGCAGAGACCCAGTACTTC.